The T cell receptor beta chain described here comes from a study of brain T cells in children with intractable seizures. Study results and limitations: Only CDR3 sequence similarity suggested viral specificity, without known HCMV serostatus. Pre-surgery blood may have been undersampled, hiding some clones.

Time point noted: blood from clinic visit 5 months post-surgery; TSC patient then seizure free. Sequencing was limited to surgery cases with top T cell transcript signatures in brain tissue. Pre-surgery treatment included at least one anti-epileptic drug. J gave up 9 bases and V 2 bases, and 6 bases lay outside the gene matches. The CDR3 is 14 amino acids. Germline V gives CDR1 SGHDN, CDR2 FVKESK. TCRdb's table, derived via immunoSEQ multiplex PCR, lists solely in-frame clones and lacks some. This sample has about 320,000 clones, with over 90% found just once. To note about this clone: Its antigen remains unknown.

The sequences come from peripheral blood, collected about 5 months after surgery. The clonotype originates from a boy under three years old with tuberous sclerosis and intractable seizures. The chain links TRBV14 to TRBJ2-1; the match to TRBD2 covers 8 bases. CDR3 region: CASSQTGGPGEQFF. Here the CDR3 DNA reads TGTGCCAGCAGCCAAACGGGAGGGCCGGGTGAGCAGTTCTTC.